The source of this T cell receptor beta chain is a study of vaccination effects on CD4 cells after COVID-19. Study observations and caveats: Whether induced by infection or by vaccine, clones showed marked clonal contraction late after vaccination.

This clone was detected a few times. The antigen is undetermined. The V and J ends lost 1 base and 6 bases, in that order; junction bases with no gene match: 14. CDR1 is SEHNR, CDR2 FQNEAQ, per germline (reference sequence). CDR3 size: 18 residues. Expansion of antigen-specific CD4+ T cells with viral peptide pools was carried out by the ViraFEST assay before sequencing. CD4+ T cell isolation took place after 10 days of culture. A positive SARS-CoV-2 PCR test fell between March and December 2020. Participants received two doses of either the BNT162b2 or mRNA-1273 vaccine. Libraries were prepared by immunoSEQ multiplex PCR; TCRdb keeps only in-frame clonotypes and omits some of them. The sample holds 17,000 or so clones, about 80% seen once.

This sample comprised CD4+ T cells from PBMCs cultured with SARS-CoV-2 spike peptides, obtained after COVID-19 vaccination. This clonotype originated in a human donor who had a prior SARS-CoV-2 infection. The rearrangement joins TRBV7-9 to TRBJ2-7, with 11 bases matching TRBD2. The CDR3 DNA reads as TGTGCCAGCAGCTTAGGATCCTGGCTAGCGGGGGGCCCTACCGAGCAGTACTTC. Residues: CASSLGSWLAGGPTEQYF.